A selection of T cell receptor beta chains follows, all from one sample in a study of patients and donors after allogeneic stem cell transplantation. TCRdb used MiXCR to reprocess the RT-PCR reads, holding one entry per CDR3 protein. The table includes about 160,000 distinct CDR3 sequences, approximately 30% detected once. The sequencing input was blood, either unsorted or a sorted T cell fraction (not recorded which). Receptors were obtained from a human donor who was either an allogeneic HSCT recipient or a stem cell or donor lymphocyte infusion donor (not recorded which). It is not recorded whose cells these are; they may come from a transplant donor. Each CDR3 is given with its conserved first and last residue. The D gene is left open where the match is weak. The size of a clone is reported for some rows only, either as once, few or many, or as a class for expanded clones.

abundance	v_gene	d_gene	j_gene	CDR3aa	CDR3nt
-	TRBV20-1	-	TRBJ2-7	CSATLRGWGSYEQYF	TGCAGTGCTACCCTGAGGGGGTGGGGCTCCTACGAGCAGTACTTC
-	TRBV27	-	TRBJ2-1	CASQDGQSYNEQFF	TGTGCCAGCCAAGATGGACAGTCCTACAATGAGCAGTTCTTC
-	TRBV4-2	-	TRBJ2-7	CASSQEGYEQYF	TGTGCCAGCAGCCAAGAAGGCTACGAGCAGTACTTC
-	TRBV29-1	-	TRBJ2-1	CSVDKVANNEQFF	TGCAGCGTTGACAAGGTTGCAAACAATGAGCAGTTCTTC
-	TRBV10-3	-	TRBJ2-5	CAISAGFHEGTQYF	TGTGCCATCAGCGCGGGATTTCACGAGGGGACCCAGTACTTC
few	TRBV6-6	-	TRBJ2-5	CASRHQKTQETQYF	TGTGCCAGCAGACACCAGAAAACCCAAGAGACCCAGTACTTC
many	TRBV29-1	TRBD1	TRBJ1-5	CSVGHRGPQGPQHF	TGCAGCGTTGGTCACAGGGGCCCACAAGGGCCCCAGCATTTT
-	TRBV28	-	TRBJ2-1	CASRRRGHNEQFF	TGTGCCAGCAGGAGACGGGGGCACAATGAGCAGTTCTTC
many	TRBV15	-	TRBJ1-5	CATSRVRYSNQPQHF	TGTGCCACCAGCAGAGTAAGGTATAGCAATCAGCCCCAGCATTTT
few	TRBV11-2	-	TRBJ1-2	CASSLAEGSPF	TGTGCCAGCAGCTTAGCCGAGGGCAGCCCCTTC
-	TRBV13	TRBD2	TRBJ2-1	CASSSGLVGNEQFF	TGTGCCAGCAGTTCCGGACTAGTCGGCAATGAGCAGTTCTTC
many	TRBV18	-	TRBJ1-1	CASSPPRVESTEAFF	TGTGCCAGCTCACCACCGAGGGTAGAGAGCACTGAAGCTTTCTTT
-	TRBV21-1	-	TRBJ2-7	CASSKGGSGNYEQYF	TGTGCCAGCAGCAAAGGGGGTAGCGGGAACTACGAGCAGTACTTC
few	TRBV7-8	TRBD1	TRBJ1-5	CASTDRGNQPQHF	TGTGCCAGCACCGACAGGGGGAATCAGCCCCAGCATTTT